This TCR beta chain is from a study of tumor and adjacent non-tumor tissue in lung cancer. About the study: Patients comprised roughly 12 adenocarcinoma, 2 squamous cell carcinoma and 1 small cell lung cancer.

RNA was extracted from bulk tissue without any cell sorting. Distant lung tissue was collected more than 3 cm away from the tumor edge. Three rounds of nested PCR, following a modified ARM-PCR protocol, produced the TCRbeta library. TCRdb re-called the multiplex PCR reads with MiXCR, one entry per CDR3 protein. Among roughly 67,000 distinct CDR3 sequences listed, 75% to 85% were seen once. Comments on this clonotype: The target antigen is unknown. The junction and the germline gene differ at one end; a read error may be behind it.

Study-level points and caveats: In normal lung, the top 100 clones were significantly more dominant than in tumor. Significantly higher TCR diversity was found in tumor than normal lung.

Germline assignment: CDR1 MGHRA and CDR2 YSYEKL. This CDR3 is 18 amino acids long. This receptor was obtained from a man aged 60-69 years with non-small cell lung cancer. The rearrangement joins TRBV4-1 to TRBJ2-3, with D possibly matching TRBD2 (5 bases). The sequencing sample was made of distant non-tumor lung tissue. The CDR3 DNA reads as TGCGCCAGCAGTCAAGCCTCACTAGGCGGAAGATTCACAGATATGCAGTATTTT. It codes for CASSQASLGGRFTDMQYF.